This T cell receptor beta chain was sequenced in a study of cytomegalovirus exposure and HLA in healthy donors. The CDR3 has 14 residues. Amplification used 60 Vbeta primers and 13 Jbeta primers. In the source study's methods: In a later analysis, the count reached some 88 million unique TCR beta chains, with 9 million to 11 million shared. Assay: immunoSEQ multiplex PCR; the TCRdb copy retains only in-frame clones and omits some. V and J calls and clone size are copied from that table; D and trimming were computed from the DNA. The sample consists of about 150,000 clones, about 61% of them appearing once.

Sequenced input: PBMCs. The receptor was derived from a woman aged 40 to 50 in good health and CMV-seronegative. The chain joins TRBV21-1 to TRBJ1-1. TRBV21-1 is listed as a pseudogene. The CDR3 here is CASSSGGRGTEAFF. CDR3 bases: TGTGCCAGCAGCAGCGGGGGGCGAGGAACTGAAGCTTTCTTT.